The rows below give T cell receptor beta chains drawn from one sample of a study of regulatory T cells in long-lasting Graves disease. TCRdb passed the multiplex PCR reads through MiXCR, listing each CDR3 protein once. Of hundreds of thousands of distinct CDR3 sequences in the sample, over 15% are singletons; the top ten hold approximately 30%. These data were also reused for a study on T cells in Graves' hyperthyroidism and ophthalmopathy.

Sequences were derived from peripheral blood mononuclear cells (PBMCs), sampled at new diagnosis, from a patient treated with antithyroid drugs. Every receptor here comes from a man aged 35 to 55 with Graves disease. Both conserved end residues are part of each CDR3. Each record gives: clone size, D gene, V gene, J gene, CDR3 protein, CDR3 DNA. The D gene is left open where the match is weak. Clone size is stated in some rows and not others, as once, few, many or a class when expanded.

>many|-|TRBV2|TRBJ2-7
CASSERRTSYEQYF
TGTGCCAGCAGTGAACGACGGACCTCCTACGAGCAGTACTTC
>many|-|TRBV3-1|TRBJ2-5
CASSQEGRGVQETQYF
TGTGCCAGCAGCCAAGAAGGTAGAGGGGTGCAAGAGACCCAGTACTTC
>many|-|TRBV11-3|TRBJ2-2
CASSLSRTGELFF
TGTGCCAGCAGCTTAAGCCGCACCGGGGAGCTGTTTTTT
>many|TRBD1|TRBV20-1|TRBJ2-3
CSARTDRVDFWDTDTQYF
TGCAGTGCTAGGACGGACAGGGTCGACTTCTGGGACACAGATACGCAGTATTTT
>many|TRBD2|TRBV5-1|TRBJ2-3
CASSQGTSGGAGTDTQYF
TGCGCCAGCAGCCAAGGGACTAGCGGGGGGGCTGGCACAGATACGCAGTATTTT
>-|-|TRBV4-2|TRBJ2-1
CASSQGSGGYYNEQFF
TGTGCCAGCAGCCAAGGGAGCGGAGGCTACTACAATGAGCAGTTCTTC
>many|-|TRBV11-2|TRBJ2-2
CASSLVMAGELFF
TGTGCCAGCAGCTTAGTGATGGCCGGGGAGCTGTTTTTT
>few|-|TRBV6-2/TRBV6-3|TRBJ1-2
CASSYLTGLLSYTF
TGTGCCAGCAGTTACCTGACAGGCCTACTCAGCTACACCTTC
>-|-|TRBV11-2|TRBJ1-5
CASSQVGTLDQPQHF
TGTGCCAGCAGCCAAGTCGGGACACTCGATCAGCCCCAGCATTTT
>many|-|TRBV11-3|TRBJ2-7
CASSLVGATGAKAYEQYF
TGTGCCAGCAGCTTAGTAGGGGCGACAGGCGCGAAAGCCTACGAGCAGTACTTC
>many|-|TRBV28|TRBJ2-6
CASSAVRTGANVLTF
TGTGCCAGCAGCGCCGTTAGGACTGGGGCCAACGTCCTGACTTTC
>few|TRBD1|TRBV28|TRBJ2-6
CASSFWTGGSGANVLTF
TGTGCCAGCAGTTTCTGGACAGGGGGCTCTGGGGCCAACGTCCTGACTTTC
>-|-|TRBV30|TRBJ1-2
CAWSQNYGYTF
TGTGCCTGGAGTCAAAACTATGGCTACACCTTC
>many|-|TRBV5-1|TRBJ1-4
CASSSSGSNEKLFF
TGCGCCAGCAGCTCCTCAGGGAGCAATGAAAAACTGTTTTTT
>-|-|TRBV28|TRBJ1-3
CASSGSGFTGNTIYF
TGTGCCAGCTCGGGGTCAGGGTTCACTGGAAACACCATATATTTT
>-|-|TRBV30|TRBJ1-2
CAWRPKVLRGYGYTF
TGTGCCTGGAGACCTAAAGTCTTAAGGGGGTATGGCTACACCTTC
>many|-|TRBV10-2|TRBJ2-7
CASSGHLSSYEQYF
TGTGCCAGCAGTGGGCACTTGAGCTCCTACGAGCAGTACTTC
>few|TRBD1|TRBV19|TRBJ2-1
CASSIGGTGGLWQFF
TGTGCCAGTAGTATAGGGGGAACAGGGGGCCTCTGGCAGTTCTTC
>-|TRBD2|TRBV20-1|TRBJ2-7
CSARGASGTKNYEQYF
TGCAGTGCTAGAGGGGCTAGCGGGACGAAAAACTACGAGCAGTACTTC
>few|TRBD2|TRBV15|TRBJ2-7
CATSRTSGGSHEQYF
TGTGCCACCAGCAGAACTAGCGGGGGTTCCCACGAGCAGTACTTC
>many|-|TRBV28|TRBJ1-1
CASSLYPGDGTEAFF
TGTGCCAGCAGTTTATACCCCGGGGATGGCACTGAAGCTTTCTTT
>many|-|TRBV5-1|TRBJ2-7
CASSPPGLRSSYEQYF
TGCGCCAGCAGCCCTCCGGGACTCAGAAGCTCCTACGAGCAGTACTTC
>many|-|TRBV2|TRBJ1-2
CASNLEDSRGYTF
TGTGCCAGCAACCTAGAGGACAGTCGAGGCTACACCTTC
>many|TRBD1|TRBV10-3|TRBJ2-4
CAISESGGPAQNIQYF
TGTGCCATCAGTGAGTCAGGGGGCCCAGCCCAAAACATTCAGTACTTC
>-|TRBD2|TRBV15|TRBJ2-3
CATSRRSGGAGTDTQYF
TGTGCCACCAGCAGGCGTAGCGGGGGGGCTGGCACAGATACGCAGTATTTT
>many|-|TRBV3-1|TRBJ1-1
CASSPEGGWTEAFF
TGTGCCAGCAGCCCCGAGGGAGGTTGGACCGAAGCTTTCTTT
>-|-|TRBV7-2|TRBJ1-1
CASSLAAGTEAFF
TGTGCCAGCAGCTTAGCTGCGGGGACCGAAGCTTTCTTT
>-|-|TRBV27|TRBJ2-7
CASRRWTETYEQYF
TGTGCCAGCAGGCGGTGGACAGAGACCTACGAGCAGTACTTC
>few|TRBD2|TRBV29-1|TRBJ2-5
CSVYHPGGETQYF
TGCAGCGTTTATCACCCGGGGGGAGAGACCCAGTACTTC
>-|TRBD1|TRBV12-3/TRBV12-4|TRBJ1-2
CASSGTGAQDGYTF
TGTGCCAGCAGCGGGACAGGAGCACAAGATGGCTACACCTTC
>few|-|TRBV27|TRBJ2-7
CASSLYGSSYEQYF
TGTGCCAGCAGTTTATATGGGAGCTCCTACGAGCAGTACTTC
>many|-|TRBV24-1|TRBJ1-1
CATSDFITGTAFF
TGTGCCACCAGTGATTTCATTACAGGAACGGCTTTCTTT
>-|TRBD1|TRBV27|TRBJ1-2
CASRPGQGDYGYTF
TGTGCCAGCAGACCGGGACAGGGGGACTATGGCTACACCTTC
>many|TRBD2|TRBV2|TRBJ2-5
CASSPQRGLQETQYF
TGTGCCAGCAGTCCCCAGCGGGGGTTACAAGAGACCCAGTACTTC
>-|-|TRBV20-1|TRBJ2-2
CSARDWNTGELFF
TGCAGTGCTCGGGACTGGAACACCGGGGAGCTGTTTTTT
>many|-|TRBV5-1|TRBJ1-5
CASRPGLGDTQHF
TGCGCCAGCAGACCAGGGTTAGGAGATACGCAGCATTTT
>many|-|TRBV5-4|TRBJ2-7
CASSLGQGRYEQYF
TGTGCCAGCAGCCTAGGACAAGGACGCTACGAGCAGTACTTC
>few|-|TRBV5-1|TRBJ1-1
CASSLGEQGLAEAFF
TGCGCCAGCAGCTTGGGGGAACAGGGCTTAGCTGAAGCTTTCTTT
>many|-|TRBV18|TRBJ1-1
CASSERQVGLNTEAFF
TGTGCCAGCTCAGAAAGACAGGTTGGATTGAACACTGAAGCTTTCTTT
>many|-|TRBV24-1|TRBJ2-3
CATNAGRADTQYF
TGTGCCACCAACGCGGGGCGGGCAGATACGCAGTATTTT